This TCR beta chain was captured by sequencing in a study of CD8+ T cells in alopecia areata (dated by TCRdb to the late 2010s). A note on the overall study: The treated patients, all with moderate-to-severe alopecia areata, were enrolled in an open-label pilot trial of oral tofacitinib given at 5 to 10 mg twice daily. Patients stayed on tofacitinib for 6 to 18 months and then had 6 months of follow-up off drug so that delayed response and recurrence could be assessed. immunoSEQ multiplex PCR using 35 Vbeta forward primers and 13 Jbeta reverse primers was used to amplify TCRbeta CDR3 regions. The SALT score, which quantifies the percentage of affected scalp surface area, was used to measure disease severity in treated patients. To study T cell clonal expansion in alopecia areata, the researchers applied high-throughput TCRbeta sequencing to both the C3H/HeJ mouse model and human patients. In humans, TCRbeta sequencing was performed on scalp tissue and on sorted CD4+ and CD8+ peripheral blood T cells from healthy controls and from patients with patchy or totalis/universalis alopecia areata. RNA was extracted with the PAXgene miRNA kit for fixed scalp, the miRNeasy kit for PBMCs, and the RNeasy kit for mouse skin. Clonality in the scalp was compared among normal scalp (n=4), patchy alopecia areata scalp (n=8), and alopecia totalis/universalis scalp (n=8). Tofacitinib-treated patients had biopsies at baseline and at 4 and 24 weeks of treatment, with a later scalp biopsy in several patients.

In light of the paper, this sample's treatment or condition label describes: oral pan-JAK inhibitor, 5-10 mg twice daily. Peripheral blood and lesional scalp punch biopsies were obtained from patients with alopecia areata. PBMCs were isolated by density centrifugation and stained for CD3, CD4 and CD8, after which CD4+ and CD8+ T cells were sorted on a FACSAria. To note about this clone: The antigen it recognizes is unknown. Within one base of it there is no much larger clone, and no base qualities were kept.

Library generation was performed with the immunoSEQ multiplex PCR assay. RNA was extracted from all samples and reverse transcribed into cDNA as template for TCR sequencing. First-strand cDNA was synthesized using SuperScript III with a 2:1 mix of oligo-dT and random hexamers. A synthetic immune receptor repertoire was used to gauge amplification bias, and whatever bias remained was removed computationally. Regarding the original processing steps: Raw reads were preprocessed to remove errors, and CDR3 was defined according to IMGT conventions as the region from the conserved cysteine to phenylalanine. To get clonality, Shannon entropy was normalized by log2 of the number of productive unique TCRs and the result was subtracted from 1. CD4 or CD8 identity of scalp clones was inferred by cross-referencing scalp TCRbeta sequences with sorted blood CD4 and CD8 repertoires. TCRdb obtained this table from immuneACCESS and retained in-frame rearrangements with V and J assigned. These tables miss some clones; where compared with another copy, unresolved V genes account for less than half of the shortfall, and the remainder is unexplained. That table is the source of V, J and clone size, and D and trimming were worked out from the DNA. The sample yields approximately 210,000 clones; 50% to 70% were counted once. The ten largest clonotypes hold approximately 1.2% of the sample.

Results the study describes overall, beyond this receptor: Resident alphabeta T cells in normal human skin are also sequenced, complicating scalp TCR repertoire analysis, unlike mouse skin dominated by gammadelta T cells. With tofacitinib, both scalp clonality and the number of expanded CD8+ clones among the top 100 scalp clones went down significantly. TCR sequences shared between patients were less clear than in mice, possibly partly because of HLA diversity in the patient population. During tofacitinib treatment, many expanded lesional clones remained in scalp and blood, and this persistence may partly explain relapse after treatment is stopped. Because the treated cohort was small and had just a single nonresponder, larger studies are needed to establish links between baseline CD8+ expansion and response. Compared with normal scalp, lesional scalp, particularly in alopecia totalis/universalis, had higher clonality and more expanded CD8+ clones, which suggests antigenic drive.

Sequencing used CD4+ T cells sorted from blood, obtained at week 49, from a patient treated with tofacitinib. The TCR comes from a human donor with alopecia areata.

The nucleotides read TGCGCCAGCAGCCAAGATCTATTCTACGAGCAGTACTTC. Its coded protein is CASSQDLFYEQYF. Recombination connected TRBV4-1 to TRBJ2-7; the D gene assignment is ambiguous. Reading from cysteine to phenylalanine, the CDR3 counts 13 amino acids. CDR3 DNA is the only sequence kept; it has 39 bases, read in frame from the first base. Relative to germline, V is 0 bases shorter and J is 3 bases shorter, with 6 bases between their ends. Via the germline V gene, CDR1 is MGHRA and CDR2 YSYEKL.